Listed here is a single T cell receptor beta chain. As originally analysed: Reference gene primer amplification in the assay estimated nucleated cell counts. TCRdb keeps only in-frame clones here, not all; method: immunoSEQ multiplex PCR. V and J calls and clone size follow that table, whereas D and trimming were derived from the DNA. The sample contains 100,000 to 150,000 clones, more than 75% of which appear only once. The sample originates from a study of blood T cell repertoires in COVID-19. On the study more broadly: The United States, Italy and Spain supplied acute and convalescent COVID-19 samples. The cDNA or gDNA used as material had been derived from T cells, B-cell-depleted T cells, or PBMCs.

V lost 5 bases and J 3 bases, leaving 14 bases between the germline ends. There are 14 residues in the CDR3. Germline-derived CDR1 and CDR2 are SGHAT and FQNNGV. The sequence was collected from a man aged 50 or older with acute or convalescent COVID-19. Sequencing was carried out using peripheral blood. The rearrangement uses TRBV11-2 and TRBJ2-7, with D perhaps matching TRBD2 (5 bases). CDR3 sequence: CASSPEAGIYEQYF. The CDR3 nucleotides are TGTGCCAGCAGCCCGGAGGCGGGCATCTACGAGCAGTACTTC.